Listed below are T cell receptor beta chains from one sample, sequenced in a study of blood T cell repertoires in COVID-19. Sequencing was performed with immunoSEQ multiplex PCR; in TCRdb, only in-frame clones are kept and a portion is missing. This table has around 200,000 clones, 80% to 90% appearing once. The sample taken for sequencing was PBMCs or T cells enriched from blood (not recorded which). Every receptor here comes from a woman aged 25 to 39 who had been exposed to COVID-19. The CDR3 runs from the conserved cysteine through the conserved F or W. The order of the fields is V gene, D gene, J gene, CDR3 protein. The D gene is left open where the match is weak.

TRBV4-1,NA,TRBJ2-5,CASSQESYQETQYF
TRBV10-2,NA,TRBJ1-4,CASRTERNEKLFF
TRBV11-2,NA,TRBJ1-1,CASSLVVRGTEAFF
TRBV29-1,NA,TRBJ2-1,CSVVLDSVNEQFF
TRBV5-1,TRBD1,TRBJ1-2,CASSLDRGRGGYTF
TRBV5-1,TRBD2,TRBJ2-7,CASSLGTSGGSYEQYF
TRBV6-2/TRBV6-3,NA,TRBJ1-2,CASSYETGYGYTF
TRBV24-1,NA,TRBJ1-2,CATSDLRDSYTF
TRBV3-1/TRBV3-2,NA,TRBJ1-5,CASSQASGAGQPQHF
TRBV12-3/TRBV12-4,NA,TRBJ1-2,CASRQRGGYTF
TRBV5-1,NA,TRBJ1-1,CASSFRGGMNTEAFF
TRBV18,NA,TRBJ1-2,CASSPPGRNGYTF
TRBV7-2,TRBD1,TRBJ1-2,CASSLVTGGNYGYTF
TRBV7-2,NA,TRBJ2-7,CASSLSPVGLYEQYF
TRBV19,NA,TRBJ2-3,CASGQGNTDTQYF
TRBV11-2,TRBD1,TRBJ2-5,CASSFGQGAAETQYF
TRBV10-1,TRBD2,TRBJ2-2,CATPLAGSTGELFF
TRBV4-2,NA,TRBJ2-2,CASSQEIGANTGELFF
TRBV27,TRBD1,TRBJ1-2,CASSLPGQAPRDYTF
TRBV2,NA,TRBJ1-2,CASSEGLNYGYTF
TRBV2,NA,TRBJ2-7,CAGRPDSYEQYF
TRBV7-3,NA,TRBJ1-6,CASSLMGSGLNSPLHF
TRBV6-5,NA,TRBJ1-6,CASSYSGRPAAPLHF
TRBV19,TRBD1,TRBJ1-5,CASSAGTGGISNQPQHF
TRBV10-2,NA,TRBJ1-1,CASREFGQMNTEAFF
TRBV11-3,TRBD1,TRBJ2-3,CASSQGGTGITDTQYF
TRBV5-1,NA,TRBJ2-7,CASSFFQGSRVEQYF
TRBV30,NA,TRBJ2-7,CAWSVPRESLYEQYF
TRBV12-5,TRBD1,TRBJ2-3,CASGLRTGGADTQYF
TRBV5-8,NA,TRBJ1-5,CASSLQGFPQHF
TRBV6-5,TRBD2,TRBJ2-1,CASSYWASGDSEQFF